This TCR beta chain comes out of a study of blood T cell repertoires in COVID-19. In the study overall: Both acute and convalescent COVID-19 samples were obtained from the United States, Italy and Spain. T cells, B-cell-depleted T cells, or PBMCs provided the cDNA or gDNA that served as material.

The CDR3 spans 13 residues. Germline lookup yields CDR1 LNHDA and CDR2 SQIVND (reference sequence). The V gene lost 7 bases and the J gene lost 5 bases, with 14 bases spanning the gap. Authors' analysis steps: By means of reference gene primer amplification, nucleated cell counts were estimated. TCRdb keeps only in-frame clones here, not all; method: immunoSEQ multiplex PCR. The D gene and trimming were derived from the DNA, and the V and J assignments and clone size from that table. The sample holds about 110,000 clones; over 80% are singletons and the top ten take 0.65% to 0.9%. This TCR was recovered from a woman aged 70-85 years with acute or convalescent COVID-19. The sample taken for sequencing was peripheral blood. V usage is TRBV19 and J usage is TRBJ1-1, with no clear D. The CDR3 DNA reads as TGTGCCAGTACCATAGCGAGCGGGACTGAAGCTTTCTTT. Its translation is CASTIASGTEAFF.